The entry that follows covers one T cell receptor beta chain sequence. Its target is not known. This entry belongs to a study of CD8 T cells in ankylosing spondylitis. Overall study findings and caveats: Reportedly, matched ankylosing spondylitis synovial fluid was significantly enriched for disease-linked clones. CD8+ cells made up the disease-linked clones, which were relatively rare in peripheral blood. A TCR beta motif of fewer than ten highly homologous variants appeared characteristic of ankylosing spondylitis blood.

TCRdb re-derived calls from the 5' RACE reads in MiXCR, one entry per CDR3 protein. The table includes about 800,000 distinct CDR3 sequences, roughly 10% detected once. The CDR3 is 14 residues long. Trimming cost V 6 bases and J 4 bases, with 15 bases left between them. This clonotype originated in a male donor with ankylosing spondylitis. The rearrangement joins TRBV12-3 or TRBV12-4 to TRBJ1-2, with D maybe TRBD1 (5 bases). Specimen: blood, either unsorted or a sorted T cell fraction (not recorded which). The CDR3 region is CASSSSGGVYGYTF. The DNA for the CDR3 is TGTGCCAGCAGCTCCTCCGGAGGGGTCTATGGCTACACCTTC.